Listed below are T cell receptor beta chains from one sample, sequenced in a study of blood T cell repertoires in COVID-19. Clones were read by immunoSEQ multiplex PCR, and TCRdb kept only the in-frame ones, dropping some. The table has 150,000 to 200,000 clones, around 86% seen once. Sequenced input: peripheral blood. The receptors stem from a man aged 18 to 29 with acute or convalescent COVID-19. Each CDR3 is given with its conserved first and last residue. D genes are given only for firm matches. Clone size, where shown, is once, few, many, or a class for clones that have expanded.

v_gene,j_gene,abundance,d_gene,CDR3nt,CDR3aa
TRBV20-1,TRBJ1-1,few,.,TGCAGTGCTAGTCAGGGGTTGTACACTGAAGCTTTCTTT,CSASQGLYTEAFF
TRBV5-1,TRBJ1-2,.,.,TGCGCCAGCAGCTTGGGGCAGGCTTACTATGGCTACACCTTC,CASSLGQAYYGYTF
TRBV14,TRBJ1-1,.,.,TGTGCCAGCAGCCACGCAGTTGGCACTGAAGCTTTCTTT,CASSHAVGTEAFF
TRBV12-3/TRBV12-4,TRBJ1-2,.,.,TGTGCCAGCAGTCTCGGGACACCCTATGGCTACACCTTC,CASSLGTPYGYTF
TRBV7-2,TRBJ1-2,.,TRBD1,TGTGCCAGCACCTTTTCACAGGGGGGTCAGGGCTACACCTTC,CASTFSQGGQGYTF
TRBV18,TRBJ1-4,.,TRBD1,TGTGCCAGCTCACCAAGGACAGGGGGCAGGCATGAAAAACTGTTTTTT,CASSPRTGGRHEKLFF
TRBV4-1,TRBJ1-1,.,.,TGCGCCAGCAGCCAAGGGTTAAGGGGGTACACTGAAGCTTTCTTT,CASSQGLRGYTEAFF
TRBV7-2,TRBJ2-7,once,TRBD2,TGTGCCAGCAGCTTTAGCGGGGGGACCCAAGGGGAGCAGTACTTC,CASSFSGGTQGEQYF
TRBV5-1,TRBJ1-5,once,TRBD1,TGCGCCAGCAGCTCAACAGGGGATAATCAGCCCCAGCATTTT,CASSSTGDNQPQHF
TRBV19,TRBJ2-2,.,TRBD1,TGTGCCAGTAGTAACTCCCGGACAGGGCAGAGCACCGGGGAGCTGTTTTTT,CASSNSRTGQSTGELFF
TRBV28,TRBJ1-3,.,TRBD1,TGTGCCAGCAGCCGGACAGGGGCCGGAAACACCATATATTTT,CASSRTGAGNTIYF
TRBV24-1,TRBJ2-5,.,.,TGTGCCACCAGTGGTCGGACGGGAGAGTTCCAAGAGACCCAGTACTTC,CATSGRTGEFQETQYF
TRBV6-4,TRBJ2-1,.,TRBD2,TGTGCCAGCAGTGCGAGACTAGCGGGGGGGTACAATGAGCAGTTCTTC,CASSARLAGGYNEQFF
TRBV7-3,TRBJ2-1,.,.,TGTGCCAGCAGCTTAGAATCTGGGAGATACAGCTCTGAGCAGTTCTTC,CASSLESGRYSSEQFF
TRBV29-1,TRBJ2-1,.,.,TGCAGCGTTCATGTCAATGAGCAGTTCTTC,CSVHVNEQFF
TRBV7-8,TRBJ1-2,.,.,TGTGCCAGCGGGTCTACAGGGTTCTATGGCTACACCTTC,CASGSTGFYGYTF
TRBV30,TRBJ2-7,.,TRBD1,TGTGCCTGGAGTGTAGGGACAGGGTCCTACGAGCAGTACTTC,CAWSVGTGSYEQYF
TRBV6-5,TRBJ1-2,.,.,TGTGCCAGCAGTTACGGTCAGGGTAACTATGGCTACACCTTC,CASSYGQGNYGYTF
TRBV12-5,TRBJ2-7,.,TRBD1,TGTGCTAGTGGTCCAGGACAGGTAGGCCACGAGCAGTACTTC,CASGPGQVGHEQYF
TRBV9,TRBJ2-7,.,.,TGTGCCAGCAGCGGGACATCGAGCTACGAGCAGTACTTC,CASSGTSSYEQYF